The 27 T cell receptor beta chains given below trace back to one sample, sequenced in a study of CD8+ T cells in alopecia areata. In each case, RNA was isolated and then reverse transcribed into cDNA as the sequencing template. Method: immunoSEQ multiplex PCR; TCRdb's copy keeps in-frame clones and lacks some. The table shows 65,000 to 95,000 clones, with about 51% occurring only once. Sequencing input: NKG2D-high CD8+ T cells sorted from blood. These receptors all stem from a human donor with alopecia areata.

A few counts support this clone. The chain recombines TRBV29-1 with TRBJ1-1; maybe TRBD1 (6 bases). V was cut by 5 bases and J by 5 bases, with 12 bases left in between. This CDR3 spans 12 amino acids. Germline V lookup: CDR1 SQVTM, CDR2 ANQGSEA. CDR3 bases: TGCAGCGTTCTACAGGGACGGACTGAAGCTTTCTTT. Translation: CSVLQGRTEAFF.

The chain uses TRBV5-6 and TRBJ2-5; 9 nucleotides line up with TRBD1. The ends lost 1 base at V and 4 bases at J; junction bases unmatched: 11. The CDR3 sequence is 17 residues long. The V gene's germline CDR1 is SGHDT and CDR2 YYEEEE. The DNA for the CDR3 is TGTGCCAGCAGCTTGACCGGGACAGGGTGGGTTGGAGAGACCCAGTACTTC. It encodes CASSLTGTGWVGETQYF.

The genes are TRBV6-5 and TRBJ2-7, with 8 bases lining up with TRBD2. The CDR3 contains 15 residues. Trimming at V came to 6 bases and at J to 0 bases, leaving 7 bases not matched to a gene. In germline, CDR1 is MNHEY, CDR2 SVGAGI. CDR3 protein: CASSNTGTSSYEQYF. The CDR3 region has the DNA TGTGCCAGCAGCAATACCGGGACTAGCTCCTACGAGCAGTACTTC.

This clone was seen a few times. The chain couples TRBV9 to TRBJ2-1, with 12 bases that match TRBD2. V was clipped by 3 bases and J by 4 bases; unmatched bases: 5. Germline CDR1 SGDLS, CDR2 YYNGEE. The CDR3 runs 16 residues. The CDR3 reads CASSGLAGGGYNEQFF. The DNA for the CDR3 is TGTGCCAGCAGCGGTCTAGCGGGAGGGGGGTACAATGAGCAGTTCTTC.

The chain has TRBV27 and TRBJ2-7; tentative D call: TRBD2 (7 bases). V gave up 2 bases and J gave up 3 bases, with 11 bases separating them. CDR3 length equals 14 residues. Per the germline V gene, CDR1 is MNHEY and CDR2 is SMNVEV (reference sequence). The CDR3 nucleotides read TGTGCCAGCAGTTTAAGGGGGGGATTCTACGAGCAGTACTTC. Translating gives CASSLRGGFYEQYF.

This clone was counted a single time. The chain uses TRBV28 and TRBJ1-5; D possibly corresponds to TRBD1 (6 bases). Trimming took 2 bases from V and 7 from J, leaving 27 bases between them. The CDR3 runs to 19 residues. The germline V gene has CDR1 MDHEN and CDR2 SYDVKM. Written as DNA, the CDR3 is TGTGCCAGCAGTTTACTCCTGGGAGGAGCCACAAGGGGGGTCCAGCCCCAGCATTTT. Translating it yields CASSLLLGGATRGVQPQHF.

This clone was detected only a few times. In DNA form, the CDR3 reads TGTGCCAGCACCACCAGGGACGGCCAAGAGACCCAGTACTTC. It yields the protein CASTTRDGQETQYF. The J gene is TRBJ2-5, the V gene TRBV28; D may be TRBD1 or TRBD2 (5 bases each). This CDR3 is 14 amino acids long. Germline V gives CDR1 MDHEN, CDR2 SYDVKM. V was clipped by 7 bases and J by 1 base, with 13 bases between them.

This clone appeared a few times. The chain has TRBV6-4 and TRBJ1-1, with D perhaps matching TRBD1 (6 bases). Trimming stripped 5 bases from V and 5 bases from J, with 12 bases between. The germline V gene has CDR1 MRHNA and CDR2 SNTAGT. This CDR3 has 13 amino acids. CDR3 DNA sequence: TGTGCCAGCAGTTGGGACACGGATACTGAAGCTTTCTTT. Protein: CASSWDTDTEAFF.

The CDR3 spells CASSFGLGKANTGELFF. In DNA form, the CDR3 reads TGTGCCAGCAGCTTTGGCCTCGGGAAAGCGAACACCGGGGAGCTGTTTTTT. The rearrangement links TRBV5-6 to TRBJ2-2; D perhaps matches TRBD2 (5 bases). V dropped 2 bases and J dropped 0 bases, with 14 bases sitting between them. The CDR3 is made up of 17 amino acids. Germline assignment: CDR1 SGHDT and CDR2 YYEEEE. Combining the CDR3 with reference TRBV5-6 and TRBJ2-2 gives the whole variable domain DAGVTQSPTHLIKTRGQQVTLRCSPKSGHDTVSWYQQALGQGPQFIFQYYEEEERQRGNFPDRFSGHQFPNYSSELNVNALLLGDSALYLCASSFGLGKANTGELFFGEGSRLTVL.

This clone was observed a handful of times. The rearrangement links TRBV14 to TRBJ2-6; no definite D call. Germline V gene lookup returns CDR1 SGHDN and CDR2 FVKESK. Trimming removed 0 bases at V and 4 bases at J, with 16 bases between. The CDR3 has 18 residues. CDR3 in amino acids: CASSQDGLQVAGANVLTF. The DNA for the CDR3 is TGTGCCAGCAGCCAAGATGGGCTTCAGGTCGCCGGGGCCAACGTCCTGACTTTC.

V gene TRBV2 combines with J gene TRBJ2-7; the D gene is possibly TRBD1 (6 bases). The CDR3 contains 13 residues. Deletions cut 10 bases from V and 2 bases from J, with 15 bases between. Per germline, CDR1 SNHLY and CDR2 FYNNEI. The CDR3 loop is CATQGTRTYEQYF. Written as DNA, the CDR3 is TGTGCCACCCAAGGGACACGCACCTACGAGCAGTACTTC.

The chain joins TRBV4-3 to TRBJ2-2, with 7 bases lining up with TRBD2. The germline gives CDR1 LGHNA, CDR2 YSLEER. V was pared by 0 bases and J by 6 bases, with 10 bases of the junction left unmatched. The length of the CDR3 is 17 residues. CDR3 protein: CASSQDVEAGPAGELFF. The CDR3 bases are TGCGCCAGCAGCCAAGATGTTGAAGCGGGACCGGCCGGGGAGCTGTTTTTT.

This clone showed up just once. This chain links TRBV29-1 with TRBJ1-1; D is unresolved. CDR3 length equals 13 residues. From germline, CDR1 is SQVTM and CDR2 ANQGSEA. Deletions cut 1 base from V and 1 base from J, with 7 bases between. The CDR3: CSVEGLTNTEAFF. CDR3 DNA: TGCAGCGTTGAAGGCCTGACGAACACTGAAGCTTTCTTT. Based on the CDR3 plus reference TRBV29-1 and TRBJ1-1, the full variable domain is SAVISQKPSRDICQRGTSLTIQCQVDSQVTMMFWYRQQPGQSLTLIATANQGSEATYESGFVIDKFPISRPNLTFSTLTVSNMSPEDSSIYLCSVEGLTNTEAFFGQGTRLTVV.

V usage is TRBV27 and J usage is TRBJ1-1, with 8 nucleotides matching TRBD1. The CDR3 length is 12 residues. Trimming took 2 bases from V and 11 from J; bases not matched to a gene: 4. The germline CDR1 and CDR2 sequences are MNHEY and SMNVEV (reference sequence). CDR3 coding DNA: TGTGCCAGCAGTTTACCGACAGGGGTTGCTTTCTTT. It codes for CASSLPTGVAFF.

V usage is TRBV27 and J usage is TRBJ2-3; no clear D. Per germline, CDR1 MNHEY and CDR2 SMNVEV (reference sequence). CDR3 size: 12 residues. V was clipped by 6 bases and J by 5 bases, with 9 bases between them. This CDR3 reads CASSRSVDTQYF. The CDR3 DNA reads TGTGCCAGCAGCCGGTCTGTAGATACGCAGTATTTT.

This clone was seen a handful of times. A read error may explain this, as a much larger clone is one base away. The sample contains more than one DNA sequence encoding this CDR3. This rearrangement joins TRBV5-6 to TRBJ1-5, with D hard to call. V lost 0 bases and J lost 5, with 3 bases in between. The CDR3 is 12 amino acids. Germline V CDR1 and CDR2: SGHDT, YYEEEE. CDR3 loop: CASSLGDQPQHF. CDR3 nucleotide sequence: TGTGCCAGCAGCTTGGGGGATCAGCCCCAGCATTTT.

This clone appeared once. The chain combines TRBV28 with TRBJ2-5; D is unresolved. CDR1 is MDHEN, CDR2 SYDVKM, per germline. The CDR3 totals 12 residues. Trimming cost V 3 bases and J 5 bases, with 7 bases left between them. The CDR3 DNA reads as TGTGCCAGCAGTTTCTCTGAGGAGACCCAGTACTTC. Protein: CASSFSEETQYF.

The CDR3 nucleotides are TGTGCCTGCGAGGGGACCTCCCATGTCGCACTAGCGGGGGTTTACGAGCAGTACTTC. Translated, it gives CACEGTSHVALAGVYEQYF. V is TRBV30 and J is TRBJ2-7; 11 bases map to TRBD2. The CDR3 spans 19 residues. The V gene end was trimmed by 6 bases and the J gene end by 4 bases; junction bases not matched to a gene: 23. Germline V gives CDR1 GTSNPN, CDR2 SVGIG (reference sequence).

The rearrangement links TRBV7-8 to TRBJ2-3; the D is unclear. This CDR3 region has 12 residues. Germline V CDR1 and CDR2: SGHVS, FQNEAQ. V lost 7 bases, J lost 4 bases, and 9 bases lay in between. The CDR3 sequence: CASTFLADTQYF. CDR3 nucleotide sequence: TGTGCCAGCACCTTCTTGGCAGATACGCAGTATTTT. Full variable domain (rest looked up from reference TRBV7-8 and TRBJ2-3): GAGVSQSPRYKVAKRGQDVALRCDPISGHVSLFWYQQALGQGPEFLTYFQNEAQLDKSGLPSDRFFAERPEGSVSTLKIQRTQQEDSAVYLCASTFLADTQYFGPGTRLTVL.

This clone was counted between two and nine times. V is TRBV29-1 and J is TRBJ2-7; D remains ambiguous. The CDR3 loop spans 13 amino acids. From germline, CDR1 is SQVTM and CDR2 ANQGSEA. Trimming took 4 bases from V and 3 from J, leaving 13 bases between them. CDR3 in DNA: TGCAGCGTTGGAGGACGCTACAGCTACGAGCAGTACTTC. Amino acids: CSVGGRYSYEQYF.

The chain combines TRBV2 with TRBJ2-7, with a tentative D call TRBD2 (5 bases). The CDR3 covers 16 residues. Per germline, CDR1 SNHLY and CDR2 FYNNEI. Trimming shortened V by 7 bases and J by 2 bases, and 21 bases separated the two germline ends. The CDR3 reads CASITLEALRPYEQYF. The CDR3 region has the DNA TGTGCCAGCATAACACTGGAGGCACTGCGACCCTACGAGCAGTACTTC.

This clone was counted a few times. In DNA form, the CDR3 reads TGCAGCGTTACTAATCCGGGACTTAGGAACACTGAAGCTTTCTTT. As protein: CSVTNPGLRNTEAFF. The chain carries TRBV29-1 and TRBJ1-1, with D possibly TRBD1 on 5 matching bases. The V end lost 5 bases, the J end lost 1 base, and 17 bases lay between the germline ends. Germline V gene sequence: CDR1 SQVTM, CDR2 ANQGSEA. The CDR3 is 15 amino acids.

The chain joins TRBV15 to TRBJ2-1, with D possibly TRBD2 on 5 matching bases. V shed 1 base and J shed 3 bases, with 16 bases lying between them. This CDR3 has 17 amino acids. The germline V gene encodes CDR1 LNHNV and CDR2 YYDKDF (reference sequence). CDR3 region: CATSRGADSTNYNEQFF. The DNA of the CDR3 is TGTGCCACCAGCAGAGGGGCGGACTCAACGAACTACAATGAGCAGTTCTTC.

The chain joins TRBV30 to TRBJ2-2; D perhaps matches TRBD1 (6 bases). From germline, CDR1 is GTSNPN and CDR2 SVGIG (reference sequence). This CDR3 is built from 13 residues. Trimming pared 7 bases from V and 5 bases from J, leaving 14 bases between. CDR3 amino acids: CASRTQGTGELFF. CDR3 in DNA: TGTGCCTCAAGAACACAGGGAACCGGGGAGCTGTTTTTT.

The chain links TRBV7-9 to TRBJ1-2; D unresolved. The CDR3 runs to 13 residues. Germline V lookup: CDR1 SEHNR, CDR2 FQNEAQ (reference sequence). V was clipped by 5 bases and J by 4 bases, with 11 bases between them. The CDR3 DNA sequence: TGTGCCAGCAGCGAAAACAGAACCTATGGCTACACCTTC. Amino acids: CASSENRTYGYTF.

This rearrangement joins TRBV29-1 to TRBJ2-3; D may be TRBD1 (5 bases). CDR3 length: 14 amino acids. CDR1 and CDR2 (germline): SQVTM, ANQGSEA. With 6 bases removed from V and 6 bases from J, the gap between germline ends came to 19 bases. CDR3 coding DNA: TGCAGCGTCCCCTGGGGCAGGGTGATTGATACGCAGTATTTT. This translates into CSVPWGRVIDTQYF.

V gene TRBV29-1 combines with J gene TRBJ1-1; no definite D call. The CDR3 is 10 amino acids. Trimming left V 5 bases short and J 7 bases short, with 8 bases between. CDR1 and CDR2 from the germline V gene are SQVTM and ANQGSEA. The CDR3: CSVTGLEAFF. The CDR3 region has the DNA TGCAGCGTTACCGGGCTTGAAGCTTTCTTT. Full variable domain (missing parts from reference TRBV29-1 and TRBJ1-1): SAVISQKPSRDICQRGTSLTIQCQVDSQVTMMFWYRQQPGQSLTLIATANQGSEATYESGFVIDKFPISRPNLTFSTLTVSNMSPEDSSIYLCSVTGLEAFFGQGTRLTVV.